One and the same sample provided the 7 T cell receptor beta chains below, sequenced in a study of shared clonotypes between healthy human individuals. Only in-frame clones appear in the TCRdb table, and some are missing; sequencing was by immunoSEQ multiplex PCR. The profile shows over a million clones, approximately 98% of them singletons. Material: naive CD4+ T cells sorted from blood. The subset: CD45RA+ positively selected. The receptors were sampled from a man between 25 and 39 years old in good health.

J is TRBJ1-5 and V is TRBV25-1, with D possibly matching TRBD1 (5 bases). CDR3 length: 14 amino acids. CDR1 and CDR2 (germline): MGHDK, SYGVNS. The ends were cut back, 7 bases at V and 7 bases at J, with 17 bases in the middle. In DNA, the CDR3 is TGTGCCAGCATGCGGGACGAACCCTGGCAGCCCCAGCATTTT. Its protein product is CASMRDEPWQPQHF.

V is TRBV6-5 and J is TRBJ2-1, with TRBD2 matching 9 bases. This CDR3 is built from 15 residues. From germline, CDR1 is MNHEY and CDR2 SVGAGI. J gave up 11 bases and V 9 bases, and 17 bases lay outside the gene matches. CDR3 protein: CASLTPASGNSQQFF. CDR3 in DNA: TGTGCCAGTCTAACACCGGCTAGCGGGAACTCCCAGCAGTTCTTC.

CDR3 region: CASSLVGLEQYF. The CDR3 nucleotides are TGTGCCAGCAGCTTAGTAGGGCTCGAGCAGTACTTC. The chain uses TRBV7-2 and TRBJ2-7; D not resolved. CDR3 size: 12 residues. Trimming left V 1 base short and J 6 bases short, with 7 bases between. Germline loops: CDR1 SGHTA, CDR2 FQGNSA.

This rearrangement joins TRBV2 to TRBJ1-2; the match to TRBD1 covers 7 bases. CDR3 length: 15 residues. The V and J ends lost 6 bases and 4 bases, in that order; junction bases with no gene match: 11. Germline assignment: CDR1 SNHLY and CDR2 FYNNEI. CDR3 coding DNA: TGTGCCAGCAGATTACGGGACAGCACCTTCTATGGCTACACCTTC. It specifies CASRLRDSTFYGYTF. Full variable domain (remainder filled in from reference TRBV2 and TRBJ1-2): EPEVTQTPSHQVTQMGQEVILRCVPISNHLYFYWYRQILGQKVEFLVSFYNNEISEKSEIFDDQFSVERPDGSNFTLKIRSTKLEDSAMYFCASRLRDSTFYGYTFGSGTRLTVV.

The chain carries TRBV6-5 and TRBJ2-3, with D unclear. This CDR3 spans 14 amino acids. Trimming took off 0 bases at V and 2 bases at J, with 6 bases between the two ends. The germline CDR1 and CDR2 sequences are MNHEY and SVGAGI. CDR3 region: CASSYSFTTDTQYF. The CDR3 DNA sequence: TGTGCCAGCAGTTACTCGTTCACCACAGATACGCAGTATTTT.

This clone was seen just once. The genes are TRBV5-6 and TRBJ1-5; no reliable D call. V dropped 0 bases and J dropped 0 bases, with 7 bases sitting between them. The germline gives CDR1 SGHDT, CDR2 YYEEEE. This CDR3 comprises 15 residues. In nucleotides, the CDR3 is TGTGCCAGCAGCTTGGACGGCAATAGCAATCAGCCCCAGCATTTT. This sequence encodes CASSLDGNSNQPQHF.

The chain combines TRBV5-4 with TRBJ2-3; tentatively, D is TRBD1 (5 bases). V lost 4 bases and J 1 base, leaving 10 bases between the germline ends. Per the germline V gene, CDR1 is SGHNT and CDR2 is YYREEE (reference sequence). This CDR3 has 14 residues. Here the CDR3 DNA reads TGTGCCAGCAGCCGAGACAGAGGCACAGATACGCAGTATTTT. Its translation is CASSRDRGTDTQYF.